This TCR beta chain was identified in a study of T cells after yellow fever vaccination. About the research overall: Researchers used SMART-Seq v4 Ultra Low Input to prepare fractions that had low cell numbers.

Study-level findings and limits: Repertoires obtained by FACS sorting could include abundant clonotypes that entered as contaminants from the bulk population. Post-booster repertoires contained most primary-vaccination clones again (approximately 95% CD4, 88% CD8).

This clonotype was counted a few times. What it binds is not known. Template switching with 5'RACE generated the TCR cDNA and added a universal primer site and UMIs. One entry per CDR3 protein results from TCRdb running MiXCR on the 5' RACE reads. There are some 150,000 distinct CDR3 sequences in the sample; approximately 9.7% occur only once, and roughly a third lies in the top ten. The CDR3 runs to 17 residues. The V and J ends lost 3 bases and 1 base, in that order; junction bases with no gene match: 8. Per the germline V gene, CDR1 is GTSNPN and CDR2 is SVGIG (reference sequence). The rearrangement joins TRBV30 to TRBJ2-2; 10 bases are a match to TRBD1. The sequenced sample was CD8+ T cells sorted from PBMCs, obtained 45 days after the yellow fever booster vaccination. The receptor comes from a man aged 18 to 29 who received the YFV17D yellow fever vaccine. CDR3 region: CAWSGGDRGRNTGELFF. CDR3 nucleotides: TGTGCCTGGAGCGGTGGGGACAGGGGCCGGAACACCGGGGAGCTGTTTTTT.